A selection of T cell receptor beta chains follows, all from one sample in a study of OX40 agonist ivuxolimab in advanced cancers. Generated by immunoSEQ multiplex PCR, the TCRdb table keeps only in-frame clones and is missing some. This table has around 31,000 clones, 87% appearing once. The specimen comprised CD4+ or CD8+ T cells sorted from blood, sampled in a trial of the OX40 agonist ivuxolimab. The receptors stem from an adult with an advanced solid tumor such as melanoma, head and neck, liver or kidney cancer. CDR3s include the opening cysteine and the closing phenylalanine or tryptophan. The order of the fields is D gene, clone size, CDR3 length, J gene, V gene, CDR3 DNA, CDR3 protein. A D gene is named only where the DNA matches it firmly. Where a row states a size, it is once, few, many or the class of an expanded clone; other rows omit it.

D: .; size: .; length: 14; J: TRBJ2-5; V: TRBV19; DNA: TGTGCCAGCAGGACGGGCAGATATGGAGAGACCCAGTACTTC; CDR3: CASRTGRYGETQYF
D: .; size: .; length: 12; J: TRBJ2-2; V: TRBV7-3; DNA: TGTGCCAGCAGCTGGATTAACGGGGAGCTGTTTTTT; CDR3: CASSWINGELFF
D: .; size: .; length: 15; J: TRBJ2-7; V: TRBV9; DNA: TGTGCCAGCAGCGTAGGCGGGGACTTGTCCTACGAGCAGTACTTC; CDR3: CASSVGGDLSYEQYF
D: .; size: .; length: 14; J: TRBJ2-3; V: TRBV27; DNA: TGTGCCAGCGGACTTTCAAGCGGGCCAGATACGCAGTATTTT; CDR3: CASGLSSGPDTQYF
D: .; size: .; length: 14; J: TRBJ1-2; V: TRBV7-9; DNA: TGTGCCAGCAGCTTCACAGAGGGGTGGTATGGCTACACCTTC; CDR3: CASSFTEGWYGYTF
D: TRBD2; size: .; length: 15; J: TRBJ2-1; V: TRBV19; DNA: TGTGCCAGTAGCACTAGCGAGACTTCCCTAGATGAGCAGTTCTTC; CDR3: CASSTSETSLDEQFF
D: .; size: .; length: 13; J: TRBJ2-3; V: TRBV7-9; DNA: TGTGCCAGCGAAGGCAGGGAGGCAGATACGCAGTATTTT; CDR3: CASEGREADTQYF
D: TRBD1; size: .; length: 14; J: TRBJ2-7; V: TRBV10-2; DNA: TGCGCCAGCAGTGGGACAGGGTTCAACTACGAGCAGTACTTC; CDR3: CASSGTGFNYEQYF
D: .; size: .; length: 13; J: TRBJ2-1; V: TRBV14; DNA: TGTGCCAGCAGCCAATGGTCGTCGAATGAGCAGTTCTTC; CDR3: CASSQWSSNEQFF
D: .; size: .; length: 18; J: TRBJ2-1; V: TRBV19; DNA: TGTGCCAGTAGTATACTGGGGGAACCCGATGGACCGTCGGACGGGCAGTTCTTC; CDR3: CASSILGEPDGPSDGQFF
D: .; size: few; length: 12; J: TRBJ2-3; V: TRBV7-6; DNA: TGTGCCAGCAGCTTAGGCACAGATACGCAGTATTTT; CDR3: CASSLGTDTQYF